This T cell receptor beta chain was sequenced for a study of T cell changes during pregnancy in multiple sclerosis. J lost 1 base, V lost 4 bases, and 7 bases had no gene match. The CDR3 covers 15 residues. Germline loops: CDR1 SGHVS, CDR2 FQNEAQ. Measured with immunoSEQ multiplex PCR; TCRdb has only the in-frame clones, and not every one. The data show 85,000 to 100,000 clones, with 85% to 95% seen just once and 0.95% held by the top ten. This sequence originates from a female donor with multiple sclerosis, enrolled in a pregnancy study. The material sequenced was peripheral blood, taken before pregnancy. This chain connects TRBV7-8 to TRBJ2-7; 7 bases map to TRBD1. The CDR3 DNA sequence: TGTGCCAGCAGCTCAGGAAGGACAGGTTCCTACGAGCAGTACTTC. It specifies CASSSGRTGSYEQYF.